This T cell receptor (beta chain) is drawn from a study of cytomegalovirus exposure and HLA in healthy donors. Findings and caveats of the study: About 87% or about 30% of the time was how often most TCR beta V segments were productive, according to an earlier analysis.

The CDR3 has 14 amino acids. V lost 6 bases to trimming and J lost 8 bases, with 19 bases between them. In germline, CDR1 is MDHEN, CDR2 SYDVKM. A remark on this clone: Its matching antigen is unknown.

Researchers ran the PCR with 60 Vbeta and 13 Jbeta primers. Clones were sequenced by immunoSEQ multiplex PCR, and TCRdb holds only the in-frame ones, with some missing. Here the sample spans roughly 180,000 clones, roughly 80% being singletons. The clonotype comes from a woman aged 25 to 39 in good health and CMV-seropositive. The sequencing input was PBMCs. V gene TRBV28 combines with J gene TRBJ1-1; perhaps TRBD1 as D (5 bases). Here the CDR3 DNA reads TGTGCCAGCAGCCCTCCCCAAGGGGCCCAGGAAGCTTTCTTT. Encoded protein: CASSPPQGAQEAFF.